This T cell receptor (beta chain) is drawn from a study of shared clonotypes between healthy human individuals. Study context: A donor's plate count was three for CD4 naive and three for CD4 memory; CD8 naive had two and CD8 memory one.

Study-wide points: Non-shared clonotypes had lower generation probabilities than those shared by all four donors. Though the depth was large, rarefaction showed that sorted-subset sequencing was incomplete.

Naive CD8 isolation took CD45RO-negative cells positively selected for CCR7 and excluded terminally differentiated effector memory CD45RA+ cells. The CDR3 is 16 residues long. J gave up 5 bases and V 0 bases, and 7 bases lay outside the gene matches. The germline CDR1 and CDR2 sequences are MNHEY and SMNVEV (reference sequence). Profiled with immunoSEQ multiplex PCR; TCRdb holds only in-frame clones, not every one. The sample holds some 2 million clones, over 85% seen once. As concerns this clone: Antigen: not known.

The gene calls are TRBV27 and TRBJ2-7; 10 bases fit TRBD1. This TCR was sampled from a man younger than 30 in good health. The sample consisted of naive CD8+ T cells sorted from blood. The CDR3 DNA reads TGTGCCAGCAGTTTATCCCCCGGGACAGGGGTAAACGAGCAGTACTTC. Its protein product is CASSLSPGTGVNEQYF.